Listed here are 21 T cell receptor beta chains from one sample, sequenced in a study of T cell responses to AZD1222 COVID-19 vaccine. Only in-frame clones appear in the TCRdb table, and some are missing; sequencing was by immunoSEQ multiplex PCR. The table has fewer than 130,000 clones, roughly 90% seen once. This specimen was peripheral blood, taken on day 0 of AZD1222 vaccination. Receptors originate from an adult in good health.

The chain is built from TRBV5-6 and TRBJ2-7; no reliable D call. CDR3 size: 13 residues. From germline, CDR1 is SGHDT and CDR2 YYEEEE. The V and J ends lost 1 base and 0 bases respectively, with 5 bases between them. CDR3 nucleotides: TGTGCCAGCAGCTTGAGAGACTCCTACGAGCAGTACTTC. Residues: CASSLRDSYEQYF.

V gene TRBV3-1 (or the pseudogene TRBV3-2) combines with J gene TRBJ2-2; either TRBD1 or TRBD2 may fit D (6 bases each). This CDR3 has 17 amino acids. The V gene lost 3 bases and the J gene lost 5 bases, with 19 bases spanning the gap. Germline lookup yields CDR1 LGHDT and CDR2 YNNKEL (reference sequence). The CDR3 spells CASSQSWGAEGTGELFF. The CDR3 nucleotides read TGTGCCAGCAGCCAGTCCTGGGGGGCGGAAGGTACCGGGGAGCTGTTTTTT.

The genes are TRBV5-6 and TRBJ2-5, with 10 bases matching TRBD1. CDR3 length: 15 residues. With 4 bases clipped from V and 2 bases from J, the junction kept 5 bases outside the gene matches. Germline CDR1 SGHDT, CDR2 YYEEEE. The CDR3 DNA follows: TGTGCCAGCAGCCTGACAGGGGGCCCTCAAGAGACCCAGTACTTC. Translating gives CASSLTGGPQETQYF.

The rearrangement uses TRBV19 and TRBJ2-5, with 7 bases aligning to TRBD2. The germline gives CDR1 LNHDA, CDR2 SQIVND (reference sequence). V dropped 6 bases and J dropped 4; count of bases not matched to a gene: 8. CDR3 length: 14 amino acids. This CDR3 reads CASSRGSSLETQYF. In nucleotides, the CDR3 is TGTGCCAGTAGCCGCGGGAGTAGTTTAGAGACCCAGTACTTC.

The chain is built from TRBV19 and TRBJ2-3; TRBD2 matches 10 bases. Germline V gene sequence: CDR1 LNHDA, CDR2 SQIVND (reference sequence). The V gene end was trimmed by 6 bases and the J gene end by 5 bases; junction bases not matched to a gene: 5. The CDR3 is made up of 14 amino acids. The CDR3 reads CASRGSGGRDTQYF. In nucleotides, the CDR3 is TGTGCCAGTAGGGGTAGCGGGGGGAGAGATACGCAGTATTTT.

The genes are TRBV19 and TRBJ1-1; D may be TRBD1 (6 bases). Trimming shortened V by 6 bases and J by 2 bases, and 16 bases separated the two germline ends. The CDR3 has 15 amino acids. Germline V gives CDR1 LNHDA, CDR2 SQIVND (reference sequence). The CDR3 nucleotides read TGTGCCAGTAGACAAAGGACAGATTATAACACTGAAGCTTTCTTT. Translated, it gives CASRQRTDYNTEAFF.

V is TRBV4-3 and J is TRBJ2-1; 8 bases match TRBD2. With 2 bases clipped from V and 8 bases from J, the junction kept 14 bases outside the gene matches. CDR3 length: 17 residues. Germline V lookup: CDR1 LGHNA, CDR2 YSLEER. CDR3 amino acids: CASSQQPRGGLNHEQFF. CDR3 in DNA: TGCGCCAGCAGCCAACAGCCACGGGGGGGCCTTAACCATGAGCAGTTCTTC.

The chain employs TRBV5-1 and TRBJ2-1; 8 nucleotides agree with TRBD2. This CDR3 region has 16 residues. V shed 1 base, J shed 6 bases, and the junction held 9 bases outside the gene matches. Germline V lookup: CDR1 SGHRS, CDR2 YFSETQ. The CDR3 region has the DNA TGCGCCAGCAGCTTGTTCCTCGGGACTAGTGGCAATGAGCAGTTCTTC. Residues: CASSLFLGTSGNEQFF. Full variable domain (missing parts from reference TRBV5-1 and TRBJ2-1): KAGVTQTPRYLIKTRGQQVTLSCSPISGHRSVSWYQQTPGQGLQFLFEYFSETQRNKGNFPGRFSGRQFSNSRSEMNVSTLELGDSALYLCASSLFLGTSGNEQFFGPGTRLTVL.

The chain employs TRBV7-9 and TRBJ2-3, with TRBD2 identical over 12 bases. The CDR3 covers 15 residues. The junction had 4 bases not matched to a gene; V was cut back by 4 bases and J by 5 bases. Germline CDR1 SEHNR, CDR2 FQNEAQ (reference sequence). As DNA, the CDR3 is TGTGCCAGCAGCTCTAGCGGGGGGGCTGGAGATACGCAGTATTTT. As protein: CASSSSGGAGDTQYF.

In its sample, this clone was seen a few times. CDR3 sequence (DNA): TGTGCCAGCAGCTTGGAGGGGCTTTCCCCGCAGTATTTT. As protein: CASSLEGLSPQYF. The V call is TRBV5-4, the J call TRBJ2-3, with a weak D call TRBD1 (5 bases). The germline V and J ends were trimmed by 0 bases and 10 bases, with 12 bases remaining between them. The CDR3 consists of 13 residues. From germline, CDR1 is SGHNT and CDR2 YYREEE (reference sequence). Based on the CDR3 plus reference TRBV5-4 and TRBJ2-3, the full variable domain is ETGVTQSPTHLIKTRGQQVTLRCSSQSGHNTVSWYQQALGQGPQFIFQYYREEENGRGNFPPRFSGLQFPNYSSELNVNALELDDSALYLCASSLEGLSPQYFGPGTRLTVL.

The V call is TRBV18, the J call TRBJ2-2, with D perhaps matching TRBD1 (5 bases). Germline-derived CDR1 and CDR2 are KGHSH and LQKENI. V gave up 3 bases and J gave up 0 bases, with 8 bases separating them. This CDR3 region has 15 residues. The CDR3 DNA is TGTGCCAGCTCACCGCAGACAGCGAACACCGGGGAGCTGTTTTTT. Translating it yields CASSPQTANTGELFF.

The genes are TRBV18 and TRBJ1-2; D ambiguous. Germline V CDR1 and CDR2: KGHSH, LQKENI. The CDR3 consists of 15 residues. The V and J ends lost 2 bases and 1 base respectively, with 11 bases between them. The CDR3 is CASSPTNDGNYGYTF. CDR3 in DNA: TGTGCCAGCTCACCAACGAACGACGGTAACTATGGCTACACCTTC.

This clone was counted between two and nine times. The chain employs TRBV5-1 and TRBJ1-6, with a possible D match to TRBD1 (6 bases). V lost 6 bases and J lost 10, with 17 bases in between. Germline CDR1 and CDR2: SGHRS and YFSETQ. The CDR3 contains 14 residues. CDR3 sequence reads: CASKFEGEGSPLHF. CDR3 DNA sequence: TGCGCCAGCAAGTTCGAGGGGGAAGGCTCACCCCTCCACTTT.

This clone occurred many times. This chain links TRBV6-2 or TRBV6-3 with TRBJ2-7; 11 bases are shared with TRBD2. This CDR3 region has 16 residues. Germline V lookup: CDR1 MNHEY, CDR2 SVGEGT. J gave up 1 base and V 0 bases, and 2 bases lay outside the gene matches. The CDR3 loop reads CASSYSTSGESYEQYF. CDR3 in DNA: TGTGCCAGCAGTTACTCGACTAGCGGGGAATCCTACGAGCAGTACTTC.

The V call is TRBV7-2, the J call TRBJ1-5; D unresolved. The V gene's germline CDR1 is SGHTA and CDR2 FQGNSA. This CDR3 spans 16 amino acids. V was clipped by 1 base and J by 2 bases, with 12 bases between them. CDR3 protein: CASSLGTQRGNQPQHF. Here the CDR3 DNA reads TGTGCCAGCAGCTTAGGTACTCAAAGGGGCAATCAGCCCCAGCATTTT.

V and J are TRBV10-3 and TRBJ2-1; no firm D call. The CDR3 is made up of 15 amino acids. Germline-derived CDR1 and CDR2 are ENHRY and SYGVKD. The germline V and J ends were trimmed by 6 bases and 2 bases, with 14 bases remaining between them. The CDR3 protein is CAIRNSDLTYNEQFF. The CDR3 nucleotides read TGTGCCATCAGGAACAGCGACTTAACCTACAATGAGCAGTTCTTC.

This clone was recorded only once. This chain uses TRBV7-3 with TRBJ1-5, with 7 nucleotides matching TRBD1. The germline V gene has CDR1 SGHTA and CDR2 FQGTGA. The CDR3 loop spans 14 amino acids. After removal of 5 bases from V and 3 bases from J, the junction contained 4 bases not matched to a gene. CDR3 region: CASSRDRVNQPQHF. CDR3 DNA: TGTGCCAGCAGCCGCGACAGGGTCAATCAGCCCCAGCATTTT. Supplemented by reference TRBV7-3 and TRBJ1-5, the full variable domain reads GAGVSQTPSNKVTEKGKYVELRCDPISGHTALYWYRQSLGQGPEFLIYFQGTGAADDSGLPNDRFFAVRPEGSVSTLKIQRTERGDSAVYLCASSRDRVNQPQHFGDGTRLSIL.

This rearrangement joins TRBV28 to TRBJ1-1; TRBD1 matches 7 bases. The length of the CDR3 is 16 residues. Germline-derived CDR1 and CDR2 are MDHEN and SYDVKM. Germline trimming cut 2 bases from V and 2 bases from J; bases unmatched to any gene: 8. CDR3 nucleotide sequence: TGTGCCAGCAGTTTAATCACAGGGGCGTCCAACACTGAAGCTTTCTTT. Amino acid sequence: CASSLITGASNTEAFF.

The chain joins TRBV18 to TRBJ1-3; unclear D gene. The CDR3 sequence is 14 residues long. The germline gives CDR1 KGHSH, CDR2 LQKENI. Trimming removed 3 bases at V and 0 bases at J, with 6 bases between. CDR3 nucleotides: TGTGCCAGCTCACCGGAGGACTCTGGAAACACCATATATTTT. This codes for CASSPEDSGNTIYF.

The gene calls are TRBV14 and TRBJ2-7; 7 bases align to TRBD2. The junction had 4 bases not matched to a gene; V was cut back by 4 bases and J by 1 base. Germline-derived CDR1 and CDR2 are SGHDN and FVKESK. This CDR3 region has 14 residues. The CDR3 bases are TGTGCCAGCAGCCCTCGGACTAGTTCCTACGAGCAGTACTTC. Its protein product is CASSPRTSSYEQYF.

V gene TRBV6-2 or TRBV6-3 combines with J gene TRBJ1-5, with D tentatively TRBD1 (5 bases). This CDR3 is built from 14 residues. Germline V gene sequence: CDR1 MNHEY, CDR2 SVGEGT. Trimming pared 2 bases from V and 7 bases from J, leaving 12 bases between. CDR3 residues: CASSYGSRDQPQHF. The CDR3 bases are TGTGCCAGCAGTTACGGATCCAGGGACCAGCCCCAGCATTTT.